Shown below are 6 T cell receptor beta chains from a single sample sequenced in a study of T cell changes during pregnancy in multiple sclerosis. TCRdb's copy holds only in-frame clones and misses some; the assay was immunoSEQ multiplex PCR. The table shows 75,000 to 95,000 clones, with roughly 90% occurring only once. The input for sequencing was peripheral blood, taken in the first trimester of pregnancy. The source of these receptors is a female donor in good health, enrolled as a control in a pregnancy study.

The V and J genes are TRBV20-1 and TRBJ2-1; no clear D gene. The CDR3 is 11 amino acids. Trimming cost V 3 bases and J 7 bases, with 7 bases left between them. The germline gives CDR1 DFQATT, CDR2 SNEGSKA (reference sequence). In DNA form, the CDR3 reads TGCAGTGCTAGTAGCCCGAATGAGCAGTTCTTC. Encoded protein: CSASSPNEQFF.

The chain carries TRBV2 and TRBJ2-2; 7 nucleotides line up with TRBD1. Trimming took 7 bases from V and 5 from J; bases not matched to a gene: 19. The CDR3 loop spans 18 amino acids. Germline V gene sequence: CDR1 SNHLY, CDR2 FYNNEI. The CDR3 here is CASIGVFVRGPGTGELFF. The CDR3 nucleotides are TGTGCCAGCATTGGTGTCTTCGTTAGGGGGCCGGGGACCGGGGAGCTGTTTTTT. Using reference TRBV2 and TRBJ2-2 for the parts outside the CDR3, the full variable domain is EPEVTQTPSHQVTQMGQEVILRCVPISNHLYFYWYRQILGQKVEFLVSFYNNEISEKSEIFDDQFSVERPDGSNFTLKIRSTKLEDSAMYFCASIGVFVRGPGTGELFFGEGSRLTVL.

The chain carries TRBV2 and TRBJ1-1; 8 bases match TRBD1. The CDR3 spans 14 residues. With 5 bases clipped from V and 1 base from J, the junction kept 3 bases outside the gene matches. Germline values: CDR1 SNHLY, CDR2 FYNNEI. In DNA, the CDR3 is TGTGCCAGCAGTACCGGGACAGGGAACACTGAAGCTTTCTTT. Amino acid sequence: CASSTGTGNTEAFF.

The chain has TRBV6-5 and TRBJ1-2; perhaps TRBD1 as D (6 bases). This CDR3 has 14 residues. The V gene lost 6 bases and the J gene lost 4 bases, with 15 bases spanning the gap. Germline V gene lookup returns CDR1 MNHEY and CDR2 SVGAGI. The DNA of the CDR3 is TGTGCCAGCAGACCCCCTATGGGGGCCTATGGCTACACCTTC. It encodes CASRPPMGAYGYTF.

The rearrangement links TRBV25-1 to TRBJ1-4; 8 nucleotides match TRBD1. Losses at the gene ends were 4 bases for V and 8 bases for J; bases not matched to a gene: 6. The CDR3 spans 14 residues. Germline CDR1 is MGHDK and CDR2 is SYGVNS. The DNA for the CDR3 is TGTGCCAGCAGTGGAGGACAGGGTCGGGAAAAACTGTTTTTT. Translated: CASSGGQGREKLFF.

The V call is TRBV29-1, the J call TRBJ2-6; D may be TRBD1 (6 bases). The CDR3 is 15 amino acids. Trimming took off 4 bases at V and 0 bases at J, with 10 bases between the two ends. Germline V CDR1 and CDR2: SQVTM, ANQGSEA. CDR3 in DNA: TGCAGCGTTGGACCAGGGGCCTCTGGGGCCAACGTCCTGACTTTC. This sequence encodes CSVGPGASGANVLTF.